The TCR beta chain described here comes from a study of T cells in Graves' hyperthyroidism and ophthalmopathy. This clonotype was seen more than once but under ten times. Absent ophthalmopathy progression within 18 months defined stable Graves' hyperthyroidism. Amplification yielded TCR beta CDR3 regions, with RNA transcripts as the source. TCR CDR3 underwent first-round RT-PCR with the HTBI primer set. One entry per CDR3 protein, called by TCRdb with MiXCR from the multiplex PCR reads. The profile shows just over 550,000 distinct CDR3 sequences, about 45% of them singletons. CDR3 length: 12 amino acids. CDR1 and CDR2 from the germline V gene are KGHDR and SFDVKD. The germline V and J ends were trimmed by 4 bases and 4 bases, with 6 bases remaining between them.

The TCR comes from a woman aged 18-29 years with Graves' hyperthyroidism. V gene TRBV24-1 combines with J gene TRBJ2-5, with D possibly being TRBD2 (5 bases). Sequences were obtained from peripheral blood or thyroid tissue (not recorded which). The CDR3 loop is CATSEGRETQYF. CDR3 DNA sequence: TGTGCCACCAGTGAGGGGAGAGAGACCCAGTACTTC.